This paragraph reports one TCR beta chain. Antigen: not known. This record comes from a study of cytomegalovirus exposure and HLA in healthy donors. Looking at the study overall: Some 180 million T cells yielded over 90 million unique TCR beta sequences in earlier analysis.

General observations from the study: Some highly shared sequence variants likely arose as a pipeline artifact.

Primers included in the PCR were 60 Vbeta and 13 Jbeta primers. Using immunoSEQ multiplex PCR, the repertoire was profiled, and TCRdb retains in-frame clones only, with some absent. The table includes some 110,000 clones, about three quarters detected once. V lost 0 bases and J lost 5; bases outside the gene matches: 6. The CDR3 is 16 amino acids. The V gene's germline CDR1 is SGHTA and CDR2 FQGNSA. Healthy bone marrow donors made up the donors. The sequencing input was PBMCs. The TCR sequence derives from an older woman in good health and CMV-seropositive. The chain carries TRBV7-2 and TRBJ2-5; 10 bases are shared with TRBD1. CDR3 in amino acids: CASSLASGTGVETQYF. The CDR3, as DNA: TGTGCCAGCAGCTTAGCGAGCGGGACAGGGGTCGAGACCCAGTACTTC.